These 17 T cell receptor beta chains originate from one sample sequenced in a study of CD8 T cells in Susac syndrome. RNA was extracted with the RNeasy kit, and a quantity of roughly 0.45 to 1 ug was reverse transcribed using random hexamers. TCRdb reprocessed the immunoSEQ multiplex PCR reads with MiXCR, giving one entry per CDR3 protein. The sample includes 330,000 or so distinct CDR3 sequences, around 85% of them seen just once. Sequenced input: CD8+ T cells from PBMCs. All receptors come from a human donor with multiple sclerosis.

The genes are TRBV6-5 and TRBJ2-2; maybe TRBD1 (6 bases). The CDR3 spans 16 residues. The ends were cut back, 0 bases at V and 5 bases at J, with 13 bases in the middle. Germline CDR1 and CDR2: MNHEY and SVGAGI. In nucleotides, the CDR3 is TGTGCCAGCAGTTACTCAGCAGGGGTCTCAACCGGGGAGCTGTTTTTT. Its protein product is CASSYSAGVSTGELFF.

The V gene is TRBV19, the J gene TRBJ1-1; no definite D call. This CDR3 has 13 amino acids. V dropped 4 bases and J dropped 1 base, with 7 bases sitting between them. Germline lookup yields CDR1 LNHDA and CDR2 SQIVND (reference sequence). The CDR3 region has the DNA TGTGCCAGTAGTACCCTTGGGAACACTGAAGCTTTCTTT. Translating it yields CASSTLGNTEAFF.

About this clonotype: The DNA is omitted, as the CDR3 cannot be located on it reliably, and the CDR3 follows TCRdb's listing. The V gene is TRBV9, the J gene TRBJ2-2. The CDR3 is 17 amino acids in total, end residues counted. The germline CDR1 and CDR2 sequences are SGDLS and YYNGEE. CDR3: CASTPWRSQRTPGSCFF.

This clonotype showed up just once. J is TRBJ2-7 and V is TRBV5-1; perhaps TRBD2 as D (6 bases). Trimming removed 0 bases at V and 2 bases at J, with 9 bases between. This CDR3 comprises 14 residues. Germline V gene lookup returns CDR1 SGHRS and CDR2 YFSETQ. CDR3 DNA: TGCGCCAGCAGCTTGGAGGCGGGAACCTACGAGCAGTACTTC. Residues: CASSLEAGTYEQYF.

This chain uses TRBV6-2 or TRBV6-3 with TRBJ2-1; 15 bases map to TRBD2. This CDR3 is built from 16 residues. V lost 6 bases and J lost 8; bases outside the gene matches: 8. Germline assignment: CDR1 MNHEY and CDR2 SVGEGT. The CDR3 DNA follows: TGTGCCAGCAGCGGACTAGCGGGAGGGCCCGTCGATGAGCAGTTCTTC. This translates into CASSGLAGGPVDEQFF.

The genes are TRBV28 and TRBJ1-4; the D is unclear. Germline loops: CDR1 MDHEN, CDR2 SYDVKM. The CDR3 extends over 16 amino acids. V lost 5 bases and J lost 5, with 18 bases in between. The CDR3 bases are TGTGCCAGCAGTCCATTATTTTCCGGGTCAAATGAAAAACTGTTTTTT. The encoded protein is CASSPLFSGSNEKLFF.

This clonotype occurred once. The chain carries TRBV27 and TRBJ2-6; no clear D. Germline CDR1 and CDR2: MNHEY and SMNVEV (reference sequence). V shed 3 bases and J shed 4 bases, with 4 bases lying between them. This CDR3 is 13 amino acids long. DNA for the CDR3: TGTGCCAGCAGTTTTGTGGGGGCCAACGTCCTGACTTTC. Protein sequence: CASSFVGANVLTF.

A few counts support this clonotype. This chain links TRBV6-5 with TRBJ1-2; D remains ambiguous. This CDR3 comprises 11 residues. The germline V and J ends were trimmed by 8 bases and 7 bases, with 11 bases remaining between them. CDR1 MNHEY and CDR2 SVGAGI come from the germline V gene. CDR3 DNA: TGTGCCAGCGTTAATGGGGTTGGCTACACCTTC. The encoded protein is CASVNGVGYTF.

The chain joins TRBV11-2 to TRBJ2-1; D is uncertain. V lost 6 bases to trimming and J lost 7 bases, with 7 bases between them. The CDR3 has 11 residues. Germline CDR1 SGHAT, CDR2 FQNNGV. Written as DNA, the CDR3 is TGTGCCAGCAGGTTAAATAATGAGCAGTTCTTC. Protein sequence: CASRLNNEQFF. Combining the CDR3 with reference TRBV11-2 and TRBJ2-1 gives the whole variable domain EAGVAQSPRYKIIEKRQSVAFWCNPISGHATLYWYQQILGQGPKLLIQFQNNGVVDDSQLPKDRFSAERLKGVDSTLKIQPAKLEDSAVYLCASRLNNEQFFGPGTRLTVL.

The chain links TRBV5-4 to TRBJ2-3; 7 nucleotides line up with TRBD2. Germline CDR1 reads SGHNT; CDR2 reads YYREEE (reference sequence). The CDR3 has 16 amino acids. V lost 3 bases and J lost 2; bases outside the gene matches: 9. DNA of the CDR3: TGTGCCAGCAGCTGGGCCCTTGCGGGAGTCACAGATACGCAGTATTTT. Translation: CASSWALAGVTDTQYF.

The chain combines TRBV30 with TRBJ2-1; TRBD2 agrees at 8 bases. This CDR3 comprises 14 residues. The ends lost 2 bases at V and 4 bases at J; junction bases unmatched: 4. Germline V lookup: CDR1 GTSNPN, CDR2 SVGIG (reference sequence). The CDR3 loop reads CAWSTGGPYNEQFF. CDR3 bases: TGTGCCTGGAGTACGGGAGGGCCTTACAATGAGCAGTTCTTC.

This clonotype has just a few counts. The rearrangement joins TRBV2 to TRBJ2-7, with 9 bases that match TRBD2. Germline CDR1 SNHLY, CDR2 FYNNEI. This CDR3 spans 16 amino acids. After removal of 8 bases from V and 5 bases from J, the junction contained 16 bases not matched to a gene. CDR3 sequence reads: CASEPRSSGSRDEQYF. The CDR3 coding sequence is TGTGCCAGCGAACCCCGCAGTAGCGGGAGTCGTGACGAGCAGTACTTC.

The genes are TRBV4-1 and TRBJ1-6; possibly TRBD1 for D (5 bases). The CDR3 is 16 amino acids. Germline V gives CDR1 MGHRA, CDR2 YSYEKL. V was shortened by 5 bases and J by 6 bases, with 17 bases between the two germline ends. The CDR3 loop reads CASSNTGFRGNSPLHF. Here the CDR3 DNA reads TGCGCCAGCAGCAACACAGGATTCCGGGGTAATTCACCCCTCCACTTT.

The V call is TRBV6-1, the J call TRBJ2-3; TRBD1 might be the D (5 bases). Germline V gene sequence: CDR1 MNHNS, CDR2 SASEGT. The V and J ends lost 8 bases and 0 bases respectively, with 9 bases between them. The CDR3 runs to 13 residues. The CDR3 sequence is CASGAVSTDTQYF. In nucleotides, the CDR3 is TGTGCCAGCGGGGCTGTCAGCACAGATACGCAGTATTTT.

V and J are TRBV7-9 and TRBJ1-5, with a tentative D call TRBD1 (5 bases). CDR1 is SEHNR and CDR2 is FQNEAQ in the germline V gene (reference sequence). CDR3 length: 14 residues. The V gene lost 5 bases and the J gene lost 5 bases, with 13 bases spanning the gap. The CDR3 spells CASSAEGTHQPQHF. The CDR3 nucleotides read TGTGCCAGCAGCGCAGAGGGGACCCATCAGCCCCAGCATTTT.

This clonotype was observed once. The chain couples TRBV19 to TRBJ1-2, with D possibly TRBD1 on 5 matching bases. The germline V and J ends were trimmed by 6 bases and 4 bases, with 15 bases remaining between them. The CDR3 sequence is 14 residues long. Germline V gene lookup returns CDR1 LNHDA and CDR2 SQIVND (reference sequence). The CDR3 nucleotides read TGTGCCAGTAGCCCTAGCCCAGGGTCCTATGGCTACACCTTC. This encodes CASSPSPGSYGYTF. Full variable domain (remainder filled in from reference TRBV19 and TRBJ1-2): DGGITQSPKYLFRKEGQNVTLSCEQNLNHDAMYWYRQDPGQGLRLIYYSQIVNDFQKGDIAEGYSVSREKKESFPLTVTSAQKNPTAFYLCASSPSPGSYGYTFGSGTRLTVV.

As for this clonotype: The conserved closing phenylalanine or tryptophan is absent in this CDR3, likely reflecting a read error. The V gene is TRBV12-3 or TRBV12-4, the J gene TRBJ1-5; 8 nucleotides align to TRBD1. The CDR3 length is 14 residues. Trimming took 3 bases from V and 3 from J; bases not matched to a gene: 1. The CDR3 DNA reads as TGTGCCAGCAGTTTGACAGGGGCCAATCAGCCCCAGCATCTT. Its translation is CASSLTGANQPQHL.